Listed here is a single T cell receptor beta chain. Its antigen remains unknown. There are 16 residues in the CDR3. Trimming took 5 bases from V and 0 from J, leaving 14 bases between them. Germline V gene data show CDR1 as SGHAT and CDR2 as FQDESV (reference sequence). Treatment described: oral pan-JAK inhibitor, 5-10 mg twice daily. Sequencing relied on a cDNA template that was reverse transcribed from extracted RNA. Some clones are missing from TCRdb's copy, which holds only in-frame ones; the method was immunoSEQ multiplex PCR. Here the sample spans 90,000 to 120,000 clones, 80% to 85% being singletons. The sample is drawn from a study of CD8+ T cells in alopecia areata. Study-wide context: The drug, tofacitinib, lasted 6 to 18 months, followed by 6 months off drug. Study conclusions and caveats: The study found higher clonality in lesional than normal scalp, especially in alopecia totalis/universalis. Sequence data from scalp samples additionally include resident alphabeta T cells of normal skin.

The receptor's source is a human donor with alopecia areata. Here the sequenced sample was CD8+ T cells sorted from blood, taken at week 24, from a patient treated with tofacitinib. The chain couples TRBV11-1 to TRBJ2-1; D is ambiguous. CDR3: CASSVSPLLSYNEQFF. The CDR3 DNA reads TGTGCCAGCAGCGTCTCGCCCCTCCTCTCCTACAATGAGCAGTTCTTC.